Presented here are 26 T cell receptor beta chains from one specimen sequenced in a study of blood T cell repertoires in COVID-19. This table comes from immunoSEQ multiplex PCR, and its TCRdb copy is limited to in-frame clones, with some not included. The sample shows about 530,000 clones, about 89% of them seen only once. Source material: peripheral blood. These receptors were obtained from a woman between 45 and 65 years old with COVID-19, enrolled during active disease.

This chain joins TRBV5-6 and TRBJ1-1; D call uncertain. The CDR3 runs 12 residues. Germline-derived CDR1 and CDR2 are SGHDT and YYEEEE. The V end lost 3 bases, the J end lost 3 bases, and 6 bases lay between the germline ends. The CDR3 spells CASSSGDTEAFF. The DNA for the CDR3 is TGTGCCAGCAGCTCGGGAGACACTGAAGCTTTCTTT.

The J gene is TRBJ1-1, the V gene TRBV20-1, with no clear D. This CDR3 has 11 residues. Per germline, CDR1 DFQATT and CDR2 SNEGSKA (reference sequence). V dropped 3 bases and J dropped 11 bases, with 13 bases sitting between them. The CDR3: CSASYPGGAFF. CDR3 nucleotides: TGCAGTGCTAGTTATCCGGGAGGGGCTTTCTTT.

This clone showed up just once. The chain employs TRBV5-8 and TRBJ1-1; D remains ambiguous. The V end lost 0 bases, the J end lost 4 bases, and 13 bases lay between the germline ends. This CDR3 region has 15 residues. CDR1 is SGHTS and CDR2 is YDEGEE in the germline V gene. CDR3 DNA: TGTGCCAGCAGCTTGGAAGGAGCGGGAGGCACTGAAGCTTTCTTT. Encoded protein: CASSLEGAGGTEAFF.

The gene calls are TRBV5-1 and TRBJ2-2; a weak D match, TRBD1 (6 bases). This CDR3 is built from 16 residues. The V gene's germline CDR1 is SGHRS and CDR2 YFSETQ. Trimming left V 0 bases short and J 4 bases short, with 13 bases between. DNA for the CDR3: TGCGCCAGCAGCTTGGCCCCAACAGGGCTCACCGGGGAGCTGTTTTTT. Amino acid sequence: CASSLAPTGLTGELFF.

The chain is built from TRBV29-1 and TRBJ2-7; D unresolved. Germline CDR1 and CDR2: SQVTM and ANQGSEA. Trimming cost V 4 bases and J 2 bases, with 9 bases left between them. There are 12 residues in the CDR3. The CDR3 here is CSVVLLTYEQYF. The CDR3 nucleotides are TGCAGCGTTGTCCTACTTACCTACGAGCAGTACTTC.

The chain joins TRBV24-1 to TRBJ2-3, with TRBD1 matching over 7 bases. The germline V gene has CDR1 KGHDR and CDR2 SFDVKD. The V segment lost 4 bases and the J segment 10 bases; nucleotides outside the gene matches: 7. This CDR3 is built from 13 residues. CDR3 in DNA: TGTGCCACCAGTGAGAGTGACAGGGAACCGCAGTATTTT. The encoded protein is CATSESDREPQYF.

Points on this clone: One end of the junction varies from germline; a read error may be responsible. The rearrangement joins TRBV24-1 to TRBJ2-7; TRBD2 matches at 7 bases. Germline lookup yields CDR1 KGHDR and CDR2 SFDVKD. CDR3 length: 14 amino acids. This CDR3 is CLPSAGTSSYEQYF. The CDR3 nucleotides read TGCCTCCCCTCAGCGGGGACGTCCTCCTACGAGCAGTACTTC.

This clone was observed once. The chain employs TRBV3-1 (or the pseudogene TRBV3-2) and TRBJ1-1, with 8 bases fitting TRBD1. The V gene end was trimmed by 5 bases and the J gene end by 5 bases; junction bases not matched to a gene: 7. Germline CDR1 and CDR2: LGHDT and YNNKEL (reference sequence). The CDR3 runs to 14 residues. The CDR3 is CASSALDRETEAFF. CDR3 in DNA: TGTGCCAGCAGCGCCTTGGACAGGGAAACTGAAGCTTTCTTT.

The chain carries TRBV10-1 and TRBJ1-1; D ambiguous. From germline, CDR1 is WNHNN and CDR2 SYGVQD (reference sequence). The ends were cut back, 2 bases at V and 0 bases at J, with 4 bases in the middle. This CDR3 spans 13 amino acids. CDR3 nucleotides: TGCGCCAGCAGTGAGGGAGTGAACACTGAAGCTTTCTTT. Amino acids: CASSEGVNTEAFF.

This sequence joins TRBV28 and TRBJ1-1; D is perhaps TRBD1 (6 bases). The CDR3 covers 12 residues. Germline values: CDR1 MDHEN, CDR2 SYDVKM. V was trimmed by 4 bases and J by 8 bases, leaving 11 bases between them. The DNA of the CDR3 is TGTGCCAGCAGTTACTCAGGGACAGAAGCTTTCTTT. It is translated as CASSYSGTEAFF.

The chain joins TRBV12-3 or TRBV12-4 to TRBJ1-4; a weak D match, TRBD1 (6 bases). The CDR3 consists of 13 residues. V was shortened by 6 bases and J by 7 bases, with 12 bases between the two germline ends. For the CDR3, the DNA is TGTGCCAGCAGGCAGGGGATTAGTGAAAAACTGTTTTTT. Amino acid sequence: CASRQGISEKLFF.

This clone was recorded a few times. The chain is built from TRBV19 and TRBJ2-1, with D possibly matching TRBD1 (5 bases). Per the germline V gene, CDR1 is LNHDA and CDR2 is SQIVND (reference sequence). The CDR3 loop spans 12 amino acids. V lost 3 bases and J 7 bases, leaving 7 bases between the germline ends. CDR3 DNA sequence: TGTGCCAGTAGTATGGCAGGGAATGAGCAGTTCTTC. Translating it yields CASSMAGNEQFF.

This chain uses TRBV5-4 with TRBJ1-4, with unresolved D. The V gene lost 0 bases and the J gene lost 8 bases, with 11 bases spanning the gap. Germline CDR1 and CDR2: SGHNT and YYREEE (reference sequence). The CDR3 extends over 14 amino acids. The chain's CDR3 is CASSLDGLGEKLFF. In nucleotides, the CDR3 is TGTGCCAGCAGCTTGGACGGCTTGGGCGAAAAACTGTTTTTT. Complete variable domain (other parts from reference TRBV5-4 and TRBJ1-4): ETGVTQSPTHLIKTRGQQVTLRCSSQSGHNTVSWYQQALGQGPQFIFQYYREEENGRGNFPPRFSGLQFPNYSSELNVNALELDDSALYLCASSLDGLGEKLFFGSGTQLSVL.

V usage is TRBV19 and J usage is TRBJ1-6; possibly TRBD1 for D (5 bases). V dropped 7 bases and J dropped 7 bases, with 11 bases sitting between them. This CDR3 has 13 residues. From germline, CDR1 is LNHDA and CDR2 SQIVND (reference sequence). Here the CDR3 reads CASTPDTNSPLHF. CDR3 DNA: TGTGCCAGTACCCCGGACACCAATTCACCCCTCCACTTT.

The chain employs TRBV7-2 and TRBJ1-4; 9 bases are a match to TRBD1. Germline CDR1 reads SGHTA; CDR2 reads FQGNSA. The CDR3 has 17 amino acids. The V segment lost 0 bases and the J segment 7 bases; nucleotides outside the gene matches: 9. The CDR3 reads CASSLALRQGGSEKLFF. Written as DNA, the CDR3 is TGTGCCAGCAGCTTAGCGCTGAGACAGGGGGGTAGTGAAAAACTGTTTTTT.

The gene calls are TRBV2 and TRBJ2-1; 8 bases are a match to TRBD2. Germline CDR1 is SNHLY and CDR2 is FYNNEI. The CDR3 is made up of 16 amino acids. V trimming: 9 bases; J trimming: 0 bases; junction bases outside the gene matches: 10. The CDR3 DNA follows: TGTGCCAGGCCCGGGGGGGGACGCGGCTCCTACAATGAGCAGTTCTTC. Protein sequence: CARPGGGRGSYNEQFF.

This chain connects TRBV28 to TRBJ2-5, with 7 nucleotides matching TRBD1. Germline CDR1 is MDHEN and CDR2 is SYDVKM. V lost 2 bases, J lost 2 bases, and 17 bases stayed unmatched. CDR3 length: 19 residues. The CDR3 sequence is CASSLIFVRDRVSQETQYF. CDR3 nucleotide sequence: TGTGCCAGCAGTTTAATTTTCGTTCGGGACAGAGTCTCTCAAGAGACCCAGTACTTC.

This chain links TRBV5-4 with TRBJ1-4, with a possible D match to TRBD1 (6 bases). This CDR3 has 17 amino acids. The germline V gene encodes CDR1 SGHNT and CDR2 YYREEE (reference sequence). V was trimmed by 4 bases and J by 1 base, leaving 17 bases between them. The CDR3, as DNA: TGTGCCAGCAGCGGGGGCGAGGGGCCAGAAACTAATGAAAAACTGTTTTTT. Translation gives CASSGGEGPETNEKLFF.

The V gene is TRBV28, the J gene TRBJ1-3, with TRBD1 as a possible D gene (6 bases). The CDR3 spans 14 residues. The germline V gene has CDR1 MDHEN and CDR2 SYDVKM. V lost 6 bases, J lost 4 bases, and 13 bases lay in between. CDR3 nucleotides: TGTGCCAGCAGCCTATCAAGGGGGGGAAACACCATATATTTT. Residues: CASSLSRGGNTIYF.

This clone has a single count. This chain links TRBV15 with TRBJ1-1; tentatively, D is TRBD1 (5 bases). V lost 3 bases, J lost 4 bases, and 18 bases lay in between. In germline, CDR1 is LNHNV, CDR2 YYDKDF (reference sequence). The CDR3 totals 16 residues. As DNA, the CDR3 is TGTGCCACCAGCAGTGCCGGGCTCAGGGTTGGCACTGAAGCTTTCTTT. Translated, it gives CATSSAGLRVGTEAFF.

As to this clone: Other DNA sequences in the same sample also yield this CDR3. The chain joins TRBV9 to TRBJ2-7; TRBD1 matches at 7 bases. There are 15 residues in the CDR3. V lost 0 bases and J lost 3; bases outside the gene matches: 6. Germline assignment: CDR1 SGDLS and CDR2 YYNGEE. This CDR3 is CASSVAGQGVYEQYF. CDR3 nucleotide sequence: TGTGCCAGCAGCGTAGCCGGCCAGGGGGTCTACGAGCAGTACTTC.

V is TRBV9 and J is TRBJ2-3; 7 nucleotides agree with TRBD2. Germline CDR1 reads SGDLS; CDR2 reads YYNGEE. V shed 0 bases and J 2 bases; nucleotides not matched to a gene: 18. The CDR3 covers 20 residues. As DNA, the CDR3 is TGTGCCAGCAGCGTAGTGATGCCGGAGGACCCACTAGCGTTCACAGATACGCAGTATTTT. Protein sequence: CASSVVMPEDPLAFTDTQYF.

The chain links TRBV19 to TRBJ1-5, with 8 bases matching TRBD1. The CDR3 runs to 15 residues. Trimming cost V 5 bases and J 3 bases; bases outside gene matches: 6. Germline CDR1 LNHDA, CDR2 SQIVND (reference sequence). CDR3 sequence (DNA): TGTGCCAGTAGTCCATTGGACAGGGACAATCAGCCCCAGCATTTT. It codes for CASSPLDRDNQPQHF.

This chain joins TRBV3-1 (or the pseudogene TRBV3-2) and TRBJ2-3; 11 nucleotides align to TRBD2. The V gene's germline CDR1 is LGHDT and CDR2 YNNKEL (reference sequence). The CDR3 consists of 17 residues. V shed 6 bases and J 0 bases; nucleotides not matched to a gene: 8. The CDR3 region is CASSGTSGLTSTDTQYF. The CDR3 DNA sequence: TGTGCCAGCAGTGGGACTAGCGGCCTCACTAGCACAGATACGCAGTATTTT.

The chain joins TRBV12-3 or TRBV12-4 to TRBJ2-6, with D possibly TRBD2 on 5 matching bases. CDR3 size: 11 residues. Trimming removed 5 bases from V and 12 bases from J, with 8 bases in between. CDR3 DNA: TGTGCCAGCAGTCCCCGGGGCGTCCTGACTTTC. Protein: CASSPRGVLTF.

The chain carries TRBV19 and TRBJ1-1, with no clear D. Trimming took 2 bases from V and 4 from J, leaving 11 bases between them. The CDR3 length is 14 residues. Germline CDR1 LNHDA, CDR2 SQIVND (reference sequence). In nucleotides, the CDR3 is TGTGCCAGTAGTATAAGGGCGGGAAGCACTGAAGCTTTCTTT. The encoded protein is CASSIRAGSTEAFF.